This T cell receptor beta chain was profiled in a study of T cell responses to AZD1222 COVID-19 vaccine. Study-level information: Pooled in the analysis were second doses at about 4 or about 12 weeks.

Only in-frame clones appear in the TCRdb table, and some are missing; sequencing was by immunoSEQ multiplex PCR. Here the sample spans about 140,000 clones, around nine tenths being singletons. The CDR3 extends over 13 amino acids. With 4 bases removed from V and 7 bases from J, the gap between germline ends came to 14 bases. Only a few counts were recorded for this clone. The chain links TRBV12-3 or TRBV12-4 to TRBJ2-7, with D tentatively TRBD2 (6 bases). The source was peripheral blood, collected on day 0 of AZD1222 vaccination. This receptor was taken from an adult in good health. Here the CDR3 reads CASSSSFGGEQYF. The CDR3 DNA follows: TGTGCCAGCAGTTCTTCTTTTGGGGGGGAGCAGTACTTC.